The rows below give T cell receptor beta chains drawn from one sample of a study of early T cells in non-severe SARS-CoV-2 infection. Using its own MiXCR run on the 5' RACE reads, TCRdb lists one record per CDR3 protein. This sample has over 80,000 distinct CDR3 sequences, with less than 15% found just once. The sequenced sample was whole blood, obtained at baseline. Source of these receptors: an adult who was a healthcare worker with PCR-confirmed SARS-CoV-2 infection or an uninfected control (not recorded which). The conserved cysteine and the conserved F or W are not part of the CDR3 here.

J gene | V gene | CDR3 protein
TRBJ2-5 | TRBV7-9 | ASTLGQGAGETQY
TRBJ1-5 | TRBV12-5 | ASGGIEPQH
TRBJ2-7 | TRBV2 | ASVYSLGLEQY
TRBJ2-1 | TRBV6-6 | ASSYELAGGRNEQF
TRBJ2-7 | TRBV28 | ASSVAGGPYEQY
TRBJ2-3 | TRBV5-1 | ASSKEWTSGATDTQY
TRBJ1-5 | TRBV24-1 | ATSAGFREQPQH
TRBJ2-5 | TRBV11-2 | ASSTGTLAGLQETQY
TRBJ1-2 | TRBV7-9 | ASSLGGQEKGYT
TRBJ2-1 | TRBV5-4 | ASSPPAVDNEQF
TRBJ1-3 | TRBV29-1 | SVEDTIGLTAGGNTIY
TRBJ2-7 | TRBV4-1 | ASSQGPGQGAREQY
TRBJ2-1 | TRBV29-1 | SVDPSGTYNEQF
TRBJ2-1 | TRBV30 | AWRVGTGGNEQF
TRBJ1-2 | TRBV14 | ASSQGQGHPDGYT
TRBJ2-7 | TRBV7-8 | ASSWREGSGEQY
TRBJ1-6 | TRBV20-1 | SARDRDNSPLH
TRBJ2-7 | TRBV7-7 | ASSLGQGLNYEQY
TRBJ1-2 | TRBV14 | ASSQVFGRSV
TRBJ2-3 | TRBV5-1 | ASSLGISLDTQY
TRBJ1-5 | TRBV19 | ASSTGGDLRYQPQH
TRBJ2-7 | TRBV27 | ASRLAGASEQY
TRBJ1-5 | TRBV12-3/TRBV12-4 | ASSPNWGRNQPQH
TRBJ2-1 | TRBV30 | AWSLRVDEQF
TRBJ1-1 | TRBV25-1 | ASSGVRNMNTEAF
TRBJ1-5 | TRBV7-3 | ASSWGINQPQH
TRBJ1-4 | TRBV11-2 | ASSLRMAANEKLF
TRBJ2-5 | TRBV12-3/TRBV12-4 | ASSPRTGGQETQY
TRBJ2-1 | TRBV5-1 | ASSSGGQGASSYNEQF
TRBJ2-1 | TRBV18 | ASSPSGGREWEQF
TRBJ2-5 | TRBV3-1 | ASSPFLSRQETQY
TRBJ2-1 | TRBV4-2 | ASSQDRGQGGYEQF
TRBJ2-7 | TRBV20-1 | SAPALNSEQY
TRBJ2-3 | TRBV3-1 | ASSGGLAGSTDTQY
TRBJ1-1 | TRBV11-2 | ASSLVFHGGAF
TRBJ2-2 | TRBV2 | ASMREHTGELF